The 21 T cell receptor beta chains reported below all come from one sample, sequenced in a study of shared clonotypes between healthy human individuals. TCRdb's table, derived via immunoSEQ multiplex PCR, lists solely in-frame clones and lacks some. This table has more than 400,000 clones, less than 96% appearing once. The sequencing input was naive CD4+ T cells sorted from blood. Noted subset: CD45RA+ positively selected. Receptor source: a woman in her twenties or thirties in good health.

The chain joins TRBV28 to TRBJ2-7; TRBD1 matches 7 bases. V lost 6 bases to trimming and J lost 3 bases; unmatched junction nucleotides: 2. The length of the CDR3 is 12 residues. In germline, CDR1 is MDHEN, CDR2 SYDVKM. CDR3 amino acids: CASRRQGYEQYF. The CDR3 nucleotides are TGTGCCAGCAGACGACAGGGCTACGAGCAGTACTTC. Full variable domain (missing parts from reference TRBV28 and TRBJ2-7): DVKVTQSSRYLVKRTGEKVFLECVQDMDHENMFWYRQDPGLGLRLIYFSYDVKMKEKGDIPEGYSVSREKKERFSLILESASTNQTSMYLCASRRQGYEQYFGPGTRLTVT.

Only one count was recorded for this clone. This chain joins TRBV10-1 and TRBJ1-1, with D possibly TRBD1 on 5 matching bases. Germline CDR1 reads WNHNN; CDR2 reads SYGVQD (reference sequence). The CDR3 is 13 amino acids. V was cut by 5 bases and J by 0 bases, with 7 bases left in between. CDR3 sequence: CASSPGLNTEAFF. As DNA, the CDR3 is TGCGCCAGCAGTCCGGGACTGAACACTGAAGCTTTCTTT.

The chain is built from TRBV11-3 and TRBJ2-1; perhaps TRBD2 as D (5 bases). The CDR3 totals 13 residues. Germline V gene lookup returns CDR1 SGHNT and CDR2 YENEEA. Trimming shortened V by 0 bases and J by 9 bases, and 9 bases separated the two germline ends. CDR3: CASSLDEDSEQFF. The CDR3 DNA follows: TGTGCCAGCAGCTTAGACGAGGACTCTGAGCAGTTCTTC.

The chain has TRBV10-3 and TRBJ2-3; D is ambiguous. The V and J ends lost 6 bases and 0 bases respectively, with 10 bases between them. From germline, CDR1 is ENHRY and CDR2 SYGVKD. The CDR3 loop spans 14 amino acids. The CDR3 sequence: CAIRKQTSTDTQYF. DNA of the CDR3: TGTGCCATCAGGAAGCAAACTAGCACAGATACGCAGTATTTT.

The chain couples TRBV5-1 to TRBJ1-4, with D perhaps matching TRBD1 (6 bases). V was cut by 3 bases and J by 5 bases, with 14 bases left in between. The CDR3 consists of 15 residues. CDR1 is SGHRS, CDR2 YFSETQ, per germline. The CDR3 sequence is CASSSTGSQNEKLFF. In nucleotides, the CDR3 is TGCGCCAGCAGCTCGACAGGTTCCCAGAATGAAAAACTGTTTTTT.

This chain joins TRBV27 and TRBJ2-5; D possibly matches TRBD1 or TRBD2 (5 bases each). Germline V gives CDR1 MNHEY, CDR2 SMNVEV (reference sequence). The germline V and J ends were trimmed by 2 bases and 7 bases, with 20 bases remaining between them. The CDR3 totals 16 residues. The CDR3 coding sequence is TGTGCCAGCAGTTTAGGGTCGGCAGGGTTCGGAGGGACCCAGTACTTC. This sequence encodes CASSLGSAGFGGTQYF.

The chain recombines TRBV7-2 with TRBJ2-7; 9 bases are shared with TRBD2. In germline, CDR1 is SGHTA, CDR2 FQGNSA. J lost 0 bases, V lost 5 bases, and 8 bases had no gene match. This CDR3 has 16 residues. The CDR3 coding sequence is TGTGCCAGCAGCCCTATGACTAGCGGAATCTCCTACGAGCAGTACTTC. It encodes CASSPMTSGISYEQYF.

This clone showed up just once. This chain uses TRBV7-9 with TRBJ1-1; D call uncertain. The V gene lost 3 bases and the J gene lost 8 bases, with 13 bases spanning the gap. Looked up from germline, CDR1 is SEHNR and CDR2 is FQNEAQ (reference sequence). This CDR3 is 13 amino acids long. This CDR3 reads CASSFGRQGEAFF. The DNA for the CDR3 is TGTGCCAGCAGCTTCGGCAGGCAAGGGGAAGCTTTCTTT. The full variable domain, in which reference TRBV7-9 and TRBJ1-1 provide the parts outside the CDR3, is DTGVSQNPRHKITKRGQNVTFRCDPISEHNRLYWYRQTLGQGPEFLTYFQNEAQLEKSRLLSDRFSAERPKGSFSTLEIQRTEQGDSAMYLCASSFGRQGEAFFGQGTRLTVV.

V gene TRBV6-5 combines with J gene TRBJ1-1, with 7 nucleotides matching TRBD1. CDR3 size: 13 residues. V was clipped by 6 bases and J by 6 bases; unmatched bases: 7. Germline V gene data show CDR1 as MNHEY and CDR2 as SVGAGI. CDR3 DNA sequence: TGTGCCAGCAGGGAGACAGGGCGTCCTGAAGCTTTCTTT. Translated: CASRETGRPEAFF.

This chain uses TRBV9 with TRBJ1-6, with D uncertain. The CDR3 has 13 residues. Germline lookup yields CDR1 SGDLS and CDR2 YYNGEE. V was trimmed by 3 bases and J by 10 bases, leaving 11 bases between them. The CDR3 here is CASSGEWVSPLHF. CDR3 nucleotides: TGTGCCAGCAGCGGGGAATGGGTATCACCCCTCCACTTT.

The chain carries TRBV14 and TRBJ2-7; perhaps TRBD1 as D (5 bases). V gave up 0 bases and J gave up 5 bases, with 17 bases separating them. Germline V lookup: CDR1 SGHDN, CDR2 FVKESK. This CDR3 region has 16 residues. The DNA for the CDR3 is TGTGCCAGCAGCCAAGATCTAGGGGCAGGTCCTAACGAGCAGTACTTC. It encodes CASSQDLGAGPNEQYF.

The chain combines TRBV4-1 with TRBJ2-2; D is unresolved. Trimming stripped 1 base from V and 6 bases from J, with 15 bases between. The CDR3 loop spans 16 amino acids. Germline V gene sequence: CDR1 MGHRA, CDR2 YSYEKL. CDR3 coding DNA: TGCGCCAGCAGCCAAGGCCTAGTTAGTTTCCCCGGGGAGCTGTTTTTT. Translation gives CASSQGLVSFPGELFF.

The chain has TRBV5-4 and TRBJ2-7, with 7 bases identical to TRBD2. Unmatched junction bases numbered 8, after V lost 0 bases and J lost 5 bases. This CDR3 contains 15 residues. Germline V gene lookup returns CDR1 SGHNT and CDR2 YYREEE (reference sequence). Written as DNA, the CDR3 is TGTGCCAGCAGCTTGGCGTTCGGGAGGTCCCACGAGCAGTACTTC. Amino acids: CASSLAFGRSHEQYF.

The chain is built from TRBV10-3 and TRBJ2-5, with 7 bases aligning to TRBD2. The CDR3 consists of 13 residues. Losses at the gene ends were 7 bases for V and 4 bases for J; bases not matched to a gene: 6. The germline gives CDR1 ENHRY, CDR2 SYGVKD. In DNA, the CDR3 is TGTGCCATCACCGCGGGAGTCGGAGAGACCCAGTACTTC. Protein product: CAITAGVGETQYF.

Comments on this clone: Other DNA sequences in the same sample also yield this CDR3. This chain connects TRBV7-9 to TRBJ1-1; maybe TRBD1 (5 bases). Germline loops: CDR1 SEHNR, CDR2 FQNEAQ (reference sequence). V lost 2 bases and J lost 3, with 7 bases in between. The CDR3 covers 13 residues. CDR3 amino acids: CASSLRGDTEAFF. Written as DNA, the CDR3 is TGTGCCAGCAGCTTACGGGGGGACACTGAAGCTTTCTTT. The whole variable domain, remainder taken from reference TRBV7-9 and TRBJ1-1, is DTGVSQNPRHKITKRGQNVTFRCDPISEHNRLYWYRQTLGQGPEFLTYFQNEAQLEKSRLLSDRFSAERPKGSFSTLEIQRTEQGDSAMYLCASSLRGDTEAFFGQGTRLTVV.

The chain carries TRBV12-5 and TRBJ2-2, with 9 bases aligning to TRBD2. Germline V CDR1 and CDR2: LGHNT, FRNRAP. This CDR3 contains 18 residues. V gave up 0 bases and J gave up 0 bases; unmatched junction bases: 5. The CDR3 coding sequence is TGTGCTAGTGGTTTGGTATTGGGCGGGAGGGCGAACACCGGGGAGCTGTTTTTT. It codes for CASGLVLGGRANTGELFF. Using reference TRBV12-5 and TRBJ2-2 for the parts outside the CDR3, the full variable domain is DARVTQTPRHKVTEMGQEVTMRCQPILGHNTVFWYRQTMMQGLELLAYFRNRAPLDDSGMPKDRFSAEMPDATLATLKIQPSEPRDSAVYFCASGLVLGGRANTGELFFGEGSRLTVL.

The CDR3 spells CASILIRDKQETQYF. The CDR3 DNA is TGTGCCAGCATCCTTATCCGGGACAAACAAGAGACCCAGTACTTC. The rearrangement links TRBV27 to TRBJ2-5, with a possible D match to TRBD1 (6 bases). Trimming stripped 7 bases from V and 2 bases from J, with 17 bases between. Germline loops: CDR1 MNHEY, CDR2 SMNVEV (reference sequence). The CDR3 totals 15 residues.

This clone was recorded only once. This chain connects TRBV18 to TRBJ2-1; TRBD2 aligns across 14 bases. The CDR3 contains 18 residues. The V and J ends lost 2 bases and 7 bases, in that order; junction bases with no gene match: 10. The germline CDR1 and CDR2 sequences are KGHSH and LQKENI. The CDR3 nucleotides read TGTGCCAGCTCACCAAAATTACCGGGACTAGCGGGAGTAAATGAGCAGTTCTTC. Translating it yields CASSPKLPGLAGVNEQFF.

V gene TRBV6-5 combines with J gene TRBJ2-5; maybe TRBD2 (5 bases). With 6 bases removed from V and 0 bases from J, the gap between germline ends came to 11 bases. The CDR3 sequence is 14 residues long. Germline CDR1 reads MNHEY; CDR2 reads SVGAGI. The CDR3 nucleotides read TGTGCCAGCAGGGACTCGAGGTACCAAGAGACCCAGTACTTC. Amino acid sequence: CASRDSRYQETQYF.

The chain couples TRBV27 to TRBJ1-1; 10 bases are a match to TRBD1. The V segment lost 8 bases and the J segment 7 bases; nucleotides outside the gene matches: 19. The CDR3 length is 17 residues. Germline CDR1 reads MNHEY; CDR2 reads SMNVEV (reference sequence). The CDR3 region is CASHNRRDRGLRVEAFF. Written as DNA, the CDR3 is TGTGCCAGCCATAACCGCCGGGACAGGGGCCTTAGGGTTGAAGCTTTCTTT.

DNA for the CDR3: TGCGCCAGCAGCCAAGAGGGACTAGCCGATTCCAAAAACATTCAGTACTTC. Protein sequence: CASSQEGLADSKNIQYF. The chain couples TRBV4-1 to TRBJ2-4; 9 bases fit TRBD2. The germline CDR1 and CDR2 sequences are MGHRA and YSYEKL. The CDR3 totals 17 residues. Losses at the gene ends were 0 bases for V and 2 bases for J; bases not matched to a gene: 5.